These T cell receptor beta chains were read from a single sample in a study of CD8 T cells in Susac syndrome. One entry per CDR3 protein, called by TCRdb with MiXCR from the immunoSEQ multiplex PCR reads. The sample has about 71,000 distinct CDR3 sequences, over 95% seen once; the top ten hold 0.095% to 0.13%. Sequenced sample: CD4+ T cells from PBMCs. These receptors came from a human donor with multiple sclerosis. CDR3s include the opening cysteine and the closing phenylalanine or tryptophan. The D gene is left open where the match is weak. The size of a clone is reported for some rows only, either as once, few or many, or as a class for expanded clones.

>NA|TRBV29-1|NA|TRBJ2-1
TGCAGCGTTGAAGCCCTCTCCTACAATGAGCAGTTCTTC
CSVEALSYNEQFF
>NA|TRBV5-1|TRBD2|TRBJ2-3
TGCGCCAGCAGCTTCAGACTAGCGGGGGTTAGCACAGATACGCAGTATTTT
CASSFRLAGVSTDTQYF
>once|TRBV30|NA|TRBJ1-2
TGTGCCTGGAGACAGGACAGAACCTATGGCTACACCTTC
CAWRQDRTYGYTF
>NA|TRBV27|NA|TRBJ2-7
TGTGCCAGCAGTTTTAACAGCCCGGGGGCGGTCACATCCTACGAGCAGTACTTC
CASSFNSPGAVTSYEQYF
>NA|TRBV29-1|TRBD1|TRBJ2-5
TGCAGCGTCGGGGGACAGGGACTTTTCGGACAAGAGACCCAGTACTTC
CSVGGQGLFGQETQYF
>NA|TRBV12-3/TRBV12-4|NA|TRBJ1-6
TGTGCCAGCAGTTTAGTTGCGGACACCCTCCACTTT
CASSLVADTLHF
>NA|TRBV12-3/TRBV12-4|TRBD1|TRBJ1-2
TGTGCCAGCAGTACAGGGGAGACGGGTGGCTACACCTTC
CASSTGETGGYTF
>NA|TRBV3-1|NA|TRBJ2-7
TGTGCCAGCAGCCAAGGCCTCACCGGGAGCCTCGGGGAGCAGTACTTC
CASSQGLTGSLGEQYF
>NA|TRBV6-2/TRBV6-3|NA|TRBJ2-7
TGTGCCAGCAGGGGGACGGCCCAGGGCGAGCAGTACTTC
CASRGTAQGEQYF
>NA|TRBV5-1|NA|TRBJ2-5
TGCGCCAGCAGCTTTGCCCCCGGGGTACAAGAGACCCAGTACTTC
CASSFAPGVQETQYF
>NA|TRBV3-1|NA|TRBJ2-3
TGTGCCAGCAGCCAAAGAGGCACAGATACGCAGTATTTT
CASSQRGTDTQYF
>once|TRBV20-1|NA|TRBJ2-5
TGCAGTGCAAGTGTAAATGCCGGGACAGCGGGAAGGACCCAGTACTTC
CSASVNAGTAGRTQYF
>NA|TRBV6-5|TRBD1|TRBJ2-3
TGTGCCAGCAGTTACTTACCGACAGGGGGGTCCACAGATACGCAGTATTTT
CASSYLPTGGSTDTQYF
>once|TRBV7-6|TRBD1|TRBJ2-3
TGTGCCAGCAGCTTGAGCGCCGGGACAGGGACAGATACGCAGTATTTT
CASSLSAGTGTDTQYF
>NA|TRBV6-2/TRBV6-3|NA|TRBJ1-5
TGTGCCAGCAGTTACTCGGGGGGCGGACAGCCCCAGCATTTT
CASSYSGGGQPQHF
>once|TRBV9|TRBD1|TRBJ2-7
TGTGCCAGCAGCAAAACCGGGACAGGGCGACTGGAGCAGTACTTC
CASSKTGTGRLEQYF
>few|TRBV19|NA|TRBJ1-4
TGTGCCAGTAAGGGCGGACAAGATAATGAAAAACTGTTTTTT
CASKGGQDNEKLFF
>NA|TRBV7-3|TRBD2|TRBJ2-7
TGTGCCAGCAGCTTAACTCGGACTAGCGGGGCGTACGAGCAGTACTTC
CASSLTRTSGAYEQYF
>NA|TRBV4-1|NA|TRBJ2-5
TGCGCCAGCAGCCAGGGGGGTACAGGACGGGTCCAAGAGACCCAGTACTTC
CASSQGGTGRVQETQYF
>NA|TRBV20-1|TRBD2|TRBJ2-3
TGCAGTGCGCAGCTAGCGGGGGTGACAGATACGCAGTATTTT
CSAQLAGVTDTQYF
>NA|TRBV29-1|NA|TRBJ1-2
TGCAGCGTCCTCCTGGCCGGGAGATATGGCTACACCTTC
CSVLLAGRYGYTF
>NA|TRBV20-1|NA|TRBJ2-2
TGCAGTGCTGAGGGGGCGCGGGGAATCGGGGAGCTGTTTTTT
CSAEGARGIGELFF
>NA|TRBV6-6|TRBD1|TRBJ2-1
TGTGCCAGCAGTTACTTCTCAGGGGGTGATGAGCAGTTCTTC
CASSYFSGGDEQFF
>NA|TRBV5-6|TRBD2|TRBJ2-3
TGTGCCAGCAGCCTGGGGACTAGCGGTGCGGATACGCAGTATTTT
CASSLGTSGADTQYF
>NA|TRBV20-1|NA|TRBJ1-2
TGCAGTGCTAGCGAGGACAGTCCTTGGGACTATGGCTACACCTTC
CSASEDSPWDYGYTF
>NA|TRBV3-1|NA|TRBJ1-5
TGTGCCGGCGGAAATAGCAATCAGCCCCAGCATTTT
CAGGNSNQPQHF
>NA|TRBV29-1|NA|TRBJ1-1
TGCAACGTTGTTGTACTCATGAACACTGAAGCTTTCTTT
CNVVVLMNTEAFF
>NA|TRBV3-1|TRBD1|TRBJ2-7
TGTGCCAGCAGCCAGACAGGGATTGAGAACGAGCAGTACTTC
CASSQTGIENEQYF
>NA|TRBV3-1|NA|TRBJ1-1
TGTGCCAGCAGCCAAGTATATCCCGACACTGAAGCTTTCTTT
CASSQVYPDTEAFF
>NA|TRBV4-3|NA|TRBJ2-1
TGCGCCAGCAGCCAAGAAGTCAGGGTCTCCTACAATGAGCAGTTCTTC
CASSQEVRVSYNEQFF
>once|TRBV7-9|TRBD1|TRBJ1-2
TGTGCCAGCCGATCGTCGGACAGGGAAGCTGGCTACACCTTC
CASRSSDREAGYTF
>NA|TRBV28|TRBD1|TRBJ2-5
TGTGCCAGCAGCCCCCCGGGACAGGGGGTCAAGACCCAGTACTTC
CASSPPGQGVKTQYF
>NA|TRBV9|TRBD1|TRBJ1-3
TGTGCCAGCAGCCCCCTCAGGGGGCCTGGAAACACCATATATTTT
CASSPLRGPGNTIYF
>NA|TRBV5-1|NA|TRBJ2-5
TGCGCCAGCAGCTTGGAGGGAGCCAAGGGAGCCCAGTACTTC
CASSLEGAKGAQYF
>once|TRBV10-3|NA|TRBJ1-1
TGTGCCAGCAGCTCCGGGACAACCGCTGAAGCTTTCTTT
CASSSGTTAEAFF
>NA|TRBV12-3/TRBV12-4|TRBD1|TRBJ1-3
TGTGCCAGCACCCTTGGGACAGCCCAAACGAGCTCTGGAAACACCATATATTTT
CASTLGTAQTSSGNTIYF
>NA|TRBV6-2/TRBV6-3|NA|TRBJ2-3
TGTGCCAGCAGTTTAATTGGGGACACGCAGTATTTT
CASSLIGDTQYF
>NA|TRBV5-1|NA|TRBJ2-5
TGCGCCAGCAGCTGGGATTGGGGAAACCAAGAGACCCAGTACTTC
CASSWDWGNQETQYF
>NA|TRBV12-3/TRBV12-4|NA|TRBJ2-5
TGTGCCAGCAGCCGCCTTCCGGAGACCCAGTACTTC
CASSRLPETQYF
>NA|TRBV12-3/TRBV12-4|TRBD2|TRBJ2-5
TGTGCCAGCAGTGGGGAACTAGCGGGGGAAGAGACCCAGTACTTC
CASSGELAGEETQYF
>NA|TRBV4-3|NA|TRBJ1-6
TGCGCCAGCAGCCAAGAGTGGTCAAAGGGTTATTCACCCCTCCACTTT
CASSQEWSKGYSPLHF
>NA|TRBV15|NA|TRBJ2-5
TGTGCCACCAGCAAAAGCGGGACAGATCAAGAGACCCAGTACTTC
CATSKSGTDQETQYF
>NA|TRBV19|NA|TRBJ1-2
TGTGCCACCACTGCGACCTATGGCTACACCTTC
CATTATYGYTF
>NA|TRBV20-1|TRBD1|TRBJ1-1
TGCAGTGCTGAAGAGGGACAGGCAGACACTGAAGCTTTCTTT
CSAEEGQADTEAFF
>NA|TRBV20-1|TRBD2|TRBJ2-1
TGCAGTGCTAGACCGGGAGGTACTTACAATGAGCAGTTCTTC
CSARPGGTYNEQFF